Listed here is a single TCR beta chain. Its cognate antigen is unknown. The record originates from a study of T cells in Graves' hyperthyroidism and ophthalmopathy. Whole-study results and caveats: By a 13 V-J model, ophthalmopathy was set apart from stable hyperthyroidism. Model predictions of ophthalmopathy came a median around 6.5 months before onset.

The PBMCs had their origin in 7.5 to 10 ml of fresh peripheral blood. Amplification of TCR beta CDR3 regions used RNA as the template. The TCR CDR3 was amplified in a first-round RT-PCR using the HTBI primer set. TCRdb analysed the multiplex PCR reads with MiXCR anew, one entry per CDR3 protein. The table records 300,000 to 450,000 distinct CDR3 sequences, about 15% of them present only once. The sequencing input was blood. This clonotype was sampled from a woman aged 18-29 years with Graves' hyperthyroidism that later progressed to Graves' ophthalmopathy.

This CDR3 is CASSQPIPGTGTLEQYF. The CDR3 nucleotides are TGTGCCAGCAGCCAGCCCATACCCGGGACTGGGACCCTCGAGCAGTACTTC. The rearrangement uses TRBV3-1 and TRBJ2-7; possibly TRBD2 for D (6 bases). The CDR3 sequence is 17 residues long. CDR1 LGHDT and CDR2 YNNKEL come from the germline V gene (reference sequence). Deletions cut 3 bases from V and 6 bases from J, with 24 bases between.